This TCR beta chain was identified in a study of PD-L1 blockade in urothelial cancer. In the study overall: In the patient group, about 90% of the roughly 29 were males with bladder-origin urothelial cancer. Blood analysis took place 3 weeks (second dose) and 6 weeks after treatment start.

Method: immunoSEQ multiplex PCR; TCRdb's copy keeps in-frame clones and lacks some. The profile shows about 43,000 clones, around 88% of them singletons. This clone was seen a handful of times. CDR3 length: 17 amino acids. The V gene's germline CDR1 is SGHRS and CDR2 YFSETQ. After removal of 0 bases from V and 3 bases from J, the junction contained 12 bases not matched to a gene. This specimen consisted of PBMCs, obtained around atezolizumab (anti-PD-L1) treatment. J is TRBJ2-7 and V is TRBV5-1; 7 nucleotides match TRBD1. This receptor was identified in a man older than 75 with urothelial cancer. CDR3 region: CASSLGVPRQGFYEQYF. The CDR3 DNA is TGCGCCAGCAGCTTGGGAGTGCCCCGACAGGGTTTCTACGAGCAGTACTTC.